The TCR beta chain under discussion was sequenced for a study of vaccination and CD4 T cells after COVID-19. Study in general: Cultures acting as controls obtained a CEFX pool, an HIV-1 Nef pool, or no peptide.

Treatment: roughly 10-day PBMC culture with coronavirus spike peptide pools or control peptides (ViraFEST assay). Sequencing of the DNA from cultured CD4+ T cells was carried out with the Oncomine TCR Beta short-read assay. TCRdb itself ran the PCR reads through MiXCR, one entry per CDR3 protein. The table shows approximately 2,500 distinct CDR3 sequences, with less than 35% occurring only once. Study-level points and caveats: The rise in median SARS-CoV-2-reactive clonotypes, from approximately 23 to 38, was not significant.

The CDR3 has 15 amino acids. V lost 5 bases to trimming and J lost 3 bases; unmatched junction nucleotides: 8. Looked up from germline, CDR1 is SGHNT and CDR2 is YYREEE (reference sequence). As for this clonotype: The target antigen is unknown.

Material for sequencing was CD4+ T cells from blood, cultured in vitro. The receptor comes from a human donor who had recovered from COVID-19. The chain employs TRBV5-4 and TRBJ2-3; TRBD2 matches at 8 bases. CDR3 sequence reads: CASRTGGAWTDTQYF. The CDR3 bases are TGTGCCAGCAGGACCGGGGGGGCTTGGACAGATACGCAGTATTTT.